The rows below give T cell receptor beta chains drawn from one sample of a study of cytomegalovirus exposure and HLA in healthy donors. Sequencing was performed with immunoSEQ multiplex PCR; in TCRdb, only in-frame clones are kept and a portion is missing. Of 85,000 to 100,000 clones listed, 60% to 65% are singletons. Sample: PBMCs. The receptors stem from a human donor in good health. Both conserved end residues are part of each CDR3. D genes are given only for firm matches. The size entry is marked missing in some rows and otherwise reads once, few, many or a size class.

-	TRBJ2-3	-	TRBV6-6	TGTGCCAGCAGTCAGCTTCGAGGGGGGGTCACAGATACGCAGTATTTT	CASSQLRGGVTDTQYF
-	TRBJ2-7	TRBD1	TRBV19	TGTGCCAGTAGTCCCTTCGTGGGGACAGGGTCCTACGAGCAGTACTTC	CASSPFVGTGSYEQYF
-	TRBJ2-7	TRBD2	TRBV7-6	TGTGCCAGCAGCCGCTATACTAGCGGGGGGGCTGGCGAGCAGTACTTC	CASSRYTSGGAGEQYF
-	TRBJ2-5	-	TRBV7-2	TGTGCCAGCAGCCTCCCGGCCGGGGTCCAAGAGACCCAGTACTTC	CASSLPAGVQETQYF
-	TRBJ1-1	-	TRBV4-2	TGTGCCAGCAGCCAAGATTTCGGCAGGCTCCCCGTACAAGCTTTCTTT	CASSQDFGRLPVQAFF
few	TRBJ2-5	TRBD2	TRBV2	TGTGCCAGCAGTGAAGGGACTAGCGTTGATAGTAAAGAGACCCAGTACTTC	CASSEGTSVDSKETQYF
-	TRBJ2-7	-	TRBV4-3	TGCGCCAGCAGCCAAGCTCCCTGGCCCTACGAGCAGTACTTC	CASSQAPWPYEQYF
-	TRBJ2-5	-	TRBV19	TGTGCCAGTAGTACCAACGCGGGGCGCGCGGAGACCCAGTACTTC	CASSTNAGRAETQYF
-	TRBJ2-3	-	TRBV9	TGTGCCAGCAGCGTAGGGCAGGGTCCCGATACGCAGTATTTT	CASSVGQGPDTQYF
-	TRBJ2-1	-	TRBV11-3	TGTGCCAGCAGCCCAGAACCACAGGTAGGAAATGAGCAGTTCTTC	CASSPEPQVGNEQFF
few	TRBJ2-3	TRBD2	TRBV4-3	TGCGCCAGCAGCCAATTAGCGGGGGGGCCTGGAGATACGCAGTATTTT	CASSQLAGGPGDTQYF
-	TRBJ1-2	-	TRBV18	TGTGCCAGCTCGGACGGGGTGGGCTATGGCTACACCTTC	CASSDGVGYGYTF
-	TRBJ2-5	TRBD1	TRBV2	TGTGCCAGCAGGGCCGACAGGGGGCAGGAGACCCAGTACTTC	CASRADRGQETQYF
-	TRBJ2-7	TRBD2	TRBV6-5	TGTGCCAGCAGTCCCTCCTATGCGGGGGGGTACGAGCAGTACTTC	CASSPSYAGGYEQYF
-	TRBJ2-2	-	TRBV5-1	TGCGCCAGCAGCTTGGGGGGACAGAACACCGGGGAGCTGTTTTTT	CASSLGGQNTGELFF
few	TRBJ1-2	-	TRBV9	TGTGCCAGCAGCTCAATCCCCGGGGGGAATGGCTACACCTTC	CASSSIPGGNGYTF
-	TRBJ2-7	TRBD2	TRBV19	TGTGCCAGTAGTATAGGCGGGGGAGCCTACGAGCAGTACTTC	CASSIGGGAYEQYF
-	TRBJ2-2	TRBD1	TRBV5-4	TGTGCCAGCAGCCCGGGACCAGGGGGTAACACCGGGGAGCTGTTTTTT	CASSPGPGGNTGELFF
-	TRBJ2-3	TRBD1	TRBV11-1	TGTGCCAGCAGCCCCCAGACAGGGGGCGCAGATACGCAGTATTTT	CASSPQTGGADTQYF
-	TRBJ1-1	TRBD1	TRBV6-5	TGTGCCAGCAGTAACCGTCACAGGGGCGCTGAAGCTTTCTTT	CASSNRHRGAEAFF
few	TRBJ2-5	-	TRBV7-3	TGTGCCAGCAGCTTAAACGGGGGAGCAGGAGAGACCCAGTACTTC	CASSLNGGAGETQYF
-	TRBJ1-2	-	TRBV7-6	TGTGCCAGCAGCTCTACAGGGTTCCATGGCTACACCTTC	CASSSTGFHGYTF
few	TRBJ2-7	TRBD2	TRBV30	TGTGCCCTTTCGGGCGGGGGGTCTTCCTACGAGCAGTACTTC	CALSGGGSSYEQYF
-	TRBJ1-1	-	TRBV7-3	TGTGCCAGCAGCCCCGGAAGAGGGTTTGAAGCTTTCTTT	CASSPGRGFEAFF
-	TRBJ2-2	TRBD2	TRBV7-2	TGTGCCAGCAGCTCTAGCGGGGGGGCCGCCGGGGAGCTGTTTTTT	CASSSSGGAAGELFF
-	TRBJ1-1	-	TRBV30	TGTGCCTGGAGTGCGGTTATAGAAGCTTTCTTT	CAWSAVIEAFF